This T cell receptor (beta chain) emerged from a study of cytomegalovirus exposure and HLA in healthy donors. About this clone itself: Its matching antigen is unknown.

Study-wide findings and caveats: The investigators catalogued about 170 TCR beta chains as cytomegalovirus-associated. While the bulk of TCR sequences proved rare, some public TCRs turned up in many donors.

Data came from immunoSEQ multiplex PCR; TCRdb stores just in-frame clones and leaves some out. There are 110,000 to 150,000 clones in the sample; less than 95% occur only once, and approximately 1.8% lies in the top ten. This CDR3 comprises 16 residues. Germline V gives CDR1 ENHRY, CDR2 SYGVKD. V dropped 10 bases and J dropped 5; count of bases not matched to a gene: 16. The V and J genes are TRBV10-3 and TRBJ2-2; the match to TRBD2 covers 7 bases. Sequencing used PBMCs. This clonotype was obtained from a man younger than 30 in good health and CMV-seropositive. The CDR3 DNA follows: TGTGCCACCCGCCCGCCTACCCGGCGGGAGACCGGGGAGCTGTTTTTT. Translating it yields CATRPPTRRETGELFF.